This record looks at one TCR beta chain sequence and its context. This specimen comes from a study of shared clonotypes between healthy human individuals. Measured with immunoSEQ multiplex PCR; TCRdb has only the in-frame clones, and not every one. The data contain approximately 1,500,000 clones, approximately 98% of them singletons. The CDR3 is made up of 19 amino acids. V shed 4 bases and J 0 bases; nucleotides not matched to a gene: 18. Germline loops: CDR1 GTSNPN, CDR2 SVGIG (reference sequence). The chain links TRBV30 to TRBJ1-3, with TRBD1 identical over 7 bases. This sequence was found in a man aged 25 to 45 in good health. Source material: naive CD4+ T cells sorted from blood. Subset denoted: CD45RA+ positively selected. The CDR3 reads CAWTQNPRMGQSSGNTIYF. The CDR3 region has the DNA TGTGCCTGGACCCAGAACCCCCGTATGGGACAGTCCTCTGGAAACACCATATATTTT.